A selection of T cell receptor beta chains follows, all from one sample in a study of blood T cell repertoires in COVID-19. Profiling relied on immunoSEQ multiplex PCR, and the TCRdb table lists in-frame clones only, not all of them. The sample records around 340,000 clones, 65% to 90% being singletons. The source material was PBMCs or T cells enriched from blood (not recorded which). The receptor set was obtained from a woman between 40 and 55 years old with acute COVID-19. CDR3s include the opening cysteine and the closing phenylalanine or tryptophan. The D gene is left open where the match is weak. A clone size is listed for some rows: how often the clone was seen (once, few, many), or a class if it is expanded.

>TRBV28|.|TRBD2|TRBJ2-1
TGTGCCAGCACATCTAGCGGGATGCGGACGAGCTCCTACAATGAGCAGTTCTTC
CASTSSGMRTSSYNEQFF
>TRBV12-3/TRBV12-4|few|.|TRBJ1-2
TGTGCCAGCAGTTTCGGTTCAGGCCATGGCTACACCTTC
CASSFGSGHGYTF
>TRBV10-3|.|TRBD2|TRBJ2-1
TGTGCCATCAAGATCCCCAGGACTAGCGGGGGACGTCACTACAATGAGCAGTTCTTC
CAIKIPRTSGGRHYNEQFF
>TRBV7-9|.|TRBD1|TRBJ1-6
TGTGCCAGCAGCTCACGGGACAGTATTACTTCACCCCTCCACTTT
CASSSRDSITSPLHF
>TRBV5-4|.|.|TRBJ1-2
TGTGCCAGCAGTTCAGGGTCTTGGGGCTACACCTTC
CASSSGSWGYTF
>TRBV7-9|.|TRBD2|TRBJ2-7
TGTGCCAGCAGCTTACTCCCAGCGGGAGGGGAACAGTACTTC
CASSLLPAGGEQYF
>TRBV3-1/TRBV3-2|.|.|TRBJ1-6
TGTGCCAGCAGCCAAATAGGGGATTCACCCCTCCACTTT
CASSQIGDSPLHF
>TRBV3-1/TRBV3-2|once|.|TRBJ1-1
TGTGCCAGCAGCCAAGGGGAGGCGTGGACTGAAGCTTTCTTT
CASSQGEAWTEAFF
>TRBV5-6|.|TRBD1|TRBJ2-2
TGTGCCAGCAGGCGGACAGGGAAGGGGACCGGGGAGCTGTTTTTT
CASRRTGKGTGELFF
>TRBV10-3|.|TRBD2|TRBJ2-5
TGTGCCATCAGTGAAGGGCTAGCGGGGGGAGAGACCCAGTACTTC
CAISEGLAGGETQYF
>TRBV5-1|.|.|TRBJ1-3
TGCGCCAGCAGCTTGGTGGGGGCCTCTGGAAACACCATATATTTT
CASSLVGASGNTIYF
>TRBV6-4|.|TRBD2|TRBJ2-1
TGTGCCAGCAGTGGAGGAAGCGGGAGCTACAATGAGCAGTTCTTC
CASSGGSGSYNEQFF
>TRBV28|.|TRBD1|TRBJ1-2
TGTGCCAGCGAGTTTACCGGCAGGGGGCACGGCTACACCTTC
CASEFTGRGHGYTF
>TRBV6-5|.|TRBD1|TRBJ1-2
TGTGCCAGCAGTTACTCGTCCCAGGGGGGCTATGGCTACACCTTC
CASSYSSQGGYGYTF
>TRBV5-6|.|.|TRBJ2-1
TGTGCCAGCAGCCTATTTTACAATGAGCAGTTCTTC
CASSLFYNEQFF
>TRBV12-3/TRBV12-4|.|TRBD1|TRBJ1-2
TGTGCCAGCAGTTCCGGGACAGCCTATGGCTACACCTTC
CASSSGTAYGYTF
>TRBV3-1/TRBV3-2|.|.|TRBJ2-1
TGTGCCAGCAGCCAAGACCACGGGCAGGGGTACAATGAGCAGTTCTTC
CASSQDHGQGYNEQFF
>TRBV9|.|.|TRBJ1-1
TGTGCCAGCAGCGTAGGGGAGGGATGGACTGAAGCTTTCTTT
CASSVGEGWTEAFF
>TRBV9|.|.|TRBJ2-6
TGTGCCAGCAGCGTAGCACAGGGTGCGGCCAACGTCCTGACTTTC
CASSVAQGAANVLTF
>TRBV27|.|TRBD1|TRBJ2-7
TGTGCCAGCAGTTTCCGGGACAGGGTCTACGAGCAGTACTTC
CASSFRDRVYEQYF
>TRBV10-3|.|TRBD1|TRBJ2-7
TGTGCCATCAGTGCGGGACAGGGTAAGTCCGGCGAGCAGTACTTC
CAISAGQGKSGEQYF
>TRBV11-2|.|TRBD1|TRBJ2-4
TGTGCCAGCAGCTATGACAGGGGGGTGAAGGTAGCCAAAAACATTCAGTACTTC
CASSYDRGVKVAKNIQYF
>TRBV10-1|.|.|TRBJ1-1
TGCGCCAGCATAAACCGGTGTCGGGGAGGCACTGAAGCTTTCTTT
CASINRCRGGTEAFF
>TRBV2|.|.|TRBJ1-3
TGTGCCAGCAGTGAATCCAGGATGTTAATATCTGGAAACACCATATATTTT
CASSESRMLISGNTIYF
>TRBV4-3|.|TRBD2|TRBJ2-2
TGCGCCAGCAGCCAAGATGGACTAGCGGGGAACACCGGGGAGCTGTTTTTT
CASSQDGLAGNTGELFF
>TRBV2|.|.|TRBJ1-5
TGTGCCAGCAGTGAGTTTGGGCAGGGGATCTTGCCCCAGCATTTT
CASSEFGQGILPQHF